Below, one T cell receptor (beta chain) is given with its context. Its specificity is not known. The record originates from a study of cytomegalovirus exposure and HLA in healthy donors. Study information: A data release that came early held approximately 92 million unique TCRs from HLA-typed donors. Study-level results: Altogether, 160 or so TCR beta chains were recorded as cytomegalovirus-associated. Evidence from a later analysis indicated that most CMV-associated TCR beta chains looked HLA-restricted.

This PCR relied on a set of 60 Vbeta primers and 13 Jbeta primers. TCRdb keeps only in-frame clones here, not all; method: immunoSEQ multiplex PCR. Among around 130,000 clones listed, 80% to 90% were seen once. Deletions cut 0 bases from V and 6 bases from J, with 11 bases between. Germline CDR1 and CDR2: LNHDA and SQIVND (reference sequence). This CDR3 spans 14 amino acids. This TCR came from a man aged 45-60 years in good health and CMV-seronegative. Sequencing input: PBMCs. The rearrangement links TRBV19 to TRBJ1-2; D call uncertain. CDR3 sequence (DNA): TGTGCCAGTAGTATAGATTCGCGGGGAAATGGCTACACCTTC. Its protein product is CASSIDSRGNGYTF.